The 5 T cell receptor beta chains presented below share a single source sample, sequenced in a study of read filtering for tumor transcriptome and immune sequencing. Molecular barcoded adaptors covering alpha/delta and beta/gamma chains were used on about 0.4 ug RNA. MiXCR, applied by TCRdb to the reads, yields one record per CDR3 protein. The sample yields 100,000 to 150,000 distinct CDR3 sequences, 13% seen once. The material sequenced was a population of CD138-negative cells sorted from bone marrow. The receptor set was obtained from a donor over 35 with multiple myeloma.

Comment on this clonotype: A much larger clone lies a single base off, so this may be a read error. The gene calls are TRBV20-1 and TRBJ1-5, with D tentatively TRBD1 (6 bases). The CDR3 covers 15 residues. Germline V lookup: CDR1 DFQATT, CDR2 SNEGSKA (reference sequence). The CDR3 reads CRARGQGTHNQPQHF. CDR3 DNA sequence: TGCAGAGCTAGAGGCCAGGGGACCCACAATCAGCCCCAGCATTTT.

This clonotype was seen at least ten times. The genes are TRBV12-3 or TRBV12-4 and TRBJ2-7; 9 nucleotides line up with TRBD2. With 7 bases clipped from V and 0 bases from J, the junction kept 22 bases outside the gene matches. The CDR3 is 20 residues long. The CDR3 coding sequence is TGTGCCAGCACCCACTCCGTTACGACCAGCGGGAGGCTAAGCTCCTACGAGCAGTACTTC. Amino acid sequence: CASTHSVTTSGRLSSYEQYF.

This clonotype was counted between two and nine times. The chain joins TRBV5-1 to TRBJ2-5; tentatively, D is TRBD2 (6 bases). V lost 4 bases to trimming and J lost 4 bases, with 17 bases between them. Per germline, CDR1 SGHRS and CDR2 YFSETQ. This CDR3 has 15 amino acids. CDR3 protein: CASSAGPRVSETQYF. The CDR3 bases are TGCGCCAGCAGCGCGGGACCCAGGGTATCAGAGACCCAGTACTTC.

This clonotype was recorded at least ten times. The genes are TRBV20-1 and TRBJ1-5; TRBD1 matches 8 bases. CDR1 is DFQATT and CDR2 is SNEGSKA in the germline V gene (reference sequence). The CDR3 sequence is 15 residues long. J lost 2 bases, V lost 6 bases, and 9 bases had no gene match. Here the CDR3 reads CSARTDREGNQPQHF. CDR3 DNA sequence: TGCAGTGCCCGAACGGACAGGGAGGGCAATCAGCCCCAGCATTTT.

Regarding this clonotype: This CDR3 is missing its conserved last phenylalanine or tryptophan, likely due to a read error. The rearrangement joins TRBV29-1 to TRBJ2-1, with TRBD2 as a possible D gene (6 bases). CDR1 and CDR2 (germline): SQVTM, ANQGSEA. This CDR3 is 13 amino acids long. The CDR3 DNA is TGCAGTCTGATCCCAGCGGGCTACAATGAGCAGTTCTAC. Amino acid sequence: CSLIPAGYNEQFY.